This passage covers 10 T cell receptor beta chains from one sample sequenced in a study of cytomegalovirus exposure and HLA in healthy donors. Primers included in the PCR were 60 Vbeta and 13 Jbeta primers. Sequenced by immunoSEQ multiplex PCR; TCRdb stores in-frame clones only, minus some. The sample has under 250,000 clones, almost 80% seen once. The sample comprised PBMCs. The receptors originated from a male donor in good health and CMV-seronegative.

This chain joins TRBV6-5 and TRBJ2-1, with 7 bases lining up with TRBD2. CDR1 is MNHEY and CDR2 is SVGAGI in the germline V gene. The V segment lost 4 bases and the J segment 7 bases; nucleotides outside the gene matches: 10. This CDR3 region has 15 residues. The CDR3 DNA follows: TGTGCCAGCAGTTCACCCCGGGACTATATGAATGAGCAGTTCTTC. Translated: CASSSPRDYMNEQFF.

This clone appeared a few times. The chain is built from TRBV4-2 and TRBJ2-1; 8 bases are a match to TRBD2. The CDR3 totals 15 residues. The germline V gene has CDR1 LGHNA and CDR2 YNFKEQ. With V trimmed by 4 bases and J by 4 bases, 6 bases remained unmatched. The CDR3 DNA reads TGTGCCAGCAGCCCCATTGCGGGAGGATACAATGAGCAGTTCTTC. As protein: CASSPIAGGYNEQFF.

The rearrangement links TRBV10-1 to TRBJ1-3; D unresolved. Germline loops: CDR1 WNHNN, CDR2 SYGVQD (reference sequence). V gave up 0 bases and J gave up 2 bases, with 11 bases separating them. This CDR3 is built from 16 residues. CDR3 in DNA: TGCGCCAGCAGTGAGTCTCAGGTATACGCTGGAAACACCATATATTTT. Its translation is CASSESQVYAGNTIYF.

This clone has a handful of counts. CDR3 residues: CASSRQGAVGQPQHF. The CDR3, as DNA: TGTGCCAGCTCGCGACAGGGGGCGGTGGGCCAGCCCCAGCATTTT. The chain joins TRBV18 to TRBJ1-5, with TRBD1 matching 10 bases. There are 15 residues in the CDR3. V lost 6 bases to trimming and J lost 7 bases; unmatched junction nucleotides: 9. Germline loops: CDR1 KGHSH, CDR2 LQKENI.

As regards this clone: Its ends do not fully match the called genes, so a read error is possible. The chain is built from TRBV5-6 and TRBJ2-1; TRBD2 matches 14 bases. This CDR3 is built from 13 residues. CDR1 is SGHDT and CDR2 is YYEEEE in the germline V gene. The DNA for the CDR3 is TGTGCCAGCAGCTGGGGACTAGCGGGAGAGTCGGTCTTC. It encodes CASSWGLAGESVF.

Turning to this clone: The junction differs from germline at one of its ends, possibly a read error. The chain recombines TRBV7-9 with TRBJ2-5; 7 bases are a match to TRBD1. This CDR3 is 15 amino acids long. The germline gives CDR1 SEHNR, CDR2 FQNEAQ (reference sequence). The DNA of the CDR3 is TGTTCCAGCAGCGTACCGGGACAGACCCAAGAGACCCAGTACTTC. It encodes CSSSVPGQTQETQYF.

This clone was observed once. This rearrangement joins TRBV10-3 to TRBJ2-5, with D unclear. CDR1 ENHRY and CDR2 SYGVKD come from the germline V gene. This CDR3 is built from 13 residues. V dropped 8 bases and J dropped 3 bases, with 13 bases sitting between them. CDR3 bases: TGTGCCATCGCGGCTTCTAATAAAGAGACCCAGTACTTC. This codes for CAIAASNKETQYF.

Of note for this clone: Mismatch with germline at one junction end may stem from a read error. The chain carries TRBV7-9 and TRBJ1-2; 7 bases agree with TRBD1. The CDR3 has 12 residues. In germline, CDR1 is SEHNR, CDR2 FQNEAQ (reference sequence). In nucleotides, the CDR3 is TGTTCCAGCGGGACAGCCTATTATGGCTACACCTTC. Amino acid sequence: CSSGTAYYGYTF.

The rearrangement links TRBV5-1 to TRBJ1-2, with 8 bases fitting TRBD1. Germline V gene lookup returns CDR1 SGHRS and CDR2 YFSETQ. This CDR3 is 14 amino acids long. V gave up 4 bases and J gave up 8 bases; unmatched junction bases: 10. CDR3 protein: CASSPGGANLGYTF. The CDR3 bases are TGCGCCAGCAGCCCAGGGGGCGCGAATCTCGGCTACACCTTC.

This clone came up a few times. V gene TRBV6-6 combines with J gene TRBJ2-1; D ambiguous. Per the germline V gene, CDR1 is MNHNY and CDR2 is SVGAGI (reference sequence). V gave up 7 bases and J gave up 7 bases, with 11 bases separating them. CDR3 length equals 12 residues. For the CDR3, the DNA is TGTGCCAGCAACCAAGGCGGAAATGAGCAGTTCTTC. Its translation: CASNQGGNEQFF.